Following are 13 T cell receptor beta chains from one sample sequenced in a study of T cell responses to AZD1222 COVID-19 vaccine. Clones were read by immunoSEQ multiplex PCR, and TCRdb kept only the in-frame ones, dropping some. This table has more than 100,000 clones, about 93% appearing once. The sample in question was peripheral blood, obtained 28 days after the second AZD1222 dose. The receptors here all came from an adult who received the AZD1222 COVID-19 vaccine.

The chain couples TRBV6-2 or TRBV6-3 to TRBJ1-2; a weak D match, TRBD1 (5 bases). Trimming removed 2 bases from V and 6 bases from J, with 10 bases in between. In germline, CDR1 is MNHEY, CDR2 SVGEGT. There are 13 residues in the CDR3. The CDR3 here is CASSYDQGNGYTF. CDR3 DNA: TGTGCCAGCAGTTACGACCAGGGAAATGGCTACACCTTC.

The chain couples TRBV9 to TRBJ2-3; D possibly uses TRBD1 or TRBD2 (6 bases each). Germline CDR1 SGDLS, CDR2 YYNGEE. The ends were cut back, 3 bases at V and 5 bases at J, with 16 bases in the middle. CDR3 length equals 15 residues. CDR3: CASSGAGGLGDTQYF. The CDR3 DNA sequence: TGTGCCAGCAGCGGTGCTGGGGGGCTGGGAGATACGCAGTATTTT. Variable domain in full (rest from reference TRBV9 and TRBJ2-3): DSGVTQTPKHLITATGQRVTLRCSPRSGDLSVYWYQQSLDQGLQFLIQYYNGEERAKGNILERFSAQQFPDLHSELNLSSLELGDSALYFCASSGAGGLGDTQYFGPGTRLTVL.

This rearrangement joins TRBV3-1 (or the pseudogene TRBV3-2) to TRBJ2-1; perhaps TRBD2 as D (5 bases). The CDR3 covers 18 residues. CDR1 and CDR2 from the germline V gene are LGHDT and YNNKEL (reference sequence). Trimming removed 0 bases from V and 7 bases from J, with 22 bases in between. CDR3 DNA sequence: TGTGCCAGCAGCCAAGATCCCCTGGCGGAGGTATCGTCGAATGAGCAGTTCTTC. Translated: CASSQDPLAEVSSNEQFF.

The chain links TRBV6-2 or TRBV6-3 to TRBJ2-5; no clear D gene. The CDR3 covers 17 residues. Germline V gene lookup returns CDR1 MNHEY and CDR2 SVGEGT. Trimming cost V 2 bases and J 4 bases, with 20 bases left between them. CDR3 protein: CASSYEKLASSRETQYF. Here the CDR3 DNA reads TGTGCCAGCAGTTACGAGAAGTTGGCTAGTTCAAGAGAGACCCAGTACTTC.

The genes are TRBV3-1 (or the pseudogene TRBV3-2) and TRBJ2-5; TRBD1 agrees at 7 bases. Unmatched junction bases numbered 6, after V lost 0 bases and J lost 2 bases. This CDR3 has 16 amino acids. Germline CDR1 and CDR2: LGHDT and YNNKEL (reference sequence). The CDR3 is CASSQDPGTVQETQYF. In DNA, the CDR3 is TGTGCCAGCAGCCAAGATCCAGGGACAGTTCAAGAGACCCAGTACTTC.

The chain has TRBV28 and TRBJ1-5; D not certain. CDR3 length: 16 residues. Trimming shortened V by 4 bases and J by 4 bases, and 17 bases separated the two germline ends. CDR1 and CDR2 from the germline V gene are MDHEN and SYDVKM. CDR3 nucleotide sequence: TGTGCCAGCAGTTCCGCATCCCAGAGGGCGAATCAGCCCCAGCATTTT. It specifies CASSSASQRANQPQHF.

The chain uses TRBV7-8 and TRBJ2-7; 10 bases map to TRBD1. Germline V gene lookup returns CDR1 SGHVS and CDR2 FQNEAQ. The J segment lost 2 bases and the V segment lost 3 bases, leaving 4 bases of the junction unmatched. The CDR3 loop spans 15 amino acids. The CDR3 reads CASSFAGTGAYEQYF. The CDR3 bases are TGTGCCAGCAGCTTTGCCGGGACAGGGGCCTACGAGCAGTACTTC.

This chain connects TRBV6-5 to TRBJ1-2; the D is unclear. Per the germline V gene, CDR1 is MNHEY and CDR2 is SVGAGI. This CDR3 spans 12 amino acids. With 7 bases removed from V and 4 bases from J, the gap between germline ends came to 10 bases. Written as DNA, the CDR3 is TGTGCCAGCACCAGGTGGACCTATGGCTACACCTTC. Residues: CASTRWTYGYTF.

This chain uses TRBV15 with TRBJ2-5; 8 bases are shared with TRBD1. J was trimmed by 5 bases and V by 2 bases; bases with no gene match: 4. Per the germline V gene, CDR1 is LNHNV and CDR2 is YYDKDF (reference sequence). This CDR3 contains 14 residues. Here the CDR3 reads CATSRNRGTETQYF. The CDR3 bases are TGTGCCACCAGCAGAAACAGGGGGACGGAGACCCAGTACTTC.

The chain is built from TRBV7-6 and TRBJ1-3; D possibly corresponds to TRBD1 (5 bases). This CDR3 has 16 amino acids. CDR1 SGHVS and CDR2 FNYEAQ come from the germline V gene. With 1 base removed from V and 1 base from J, the gap between germline ends came to 11 bases. The CDR3 here is CASSLGGALSGNTIYF. The CDR3 DNA sequence: TGTGCCAGCAGCTTAGGCGGGGCCCTATCTGGAAACACCATATATTTT.

V usage is TRBV18 and J usage is TRBJ2-5; TRBD2 aligns across 7 bases. The CDR3 is 16 residues long. Germline V CDR1 and CDR2: KGHSH, LQKENI. Trimming at V came to 5 bases and at J to 4 bases, leaving 13 bases not matched to a gene. The CDR3 region has the DNA TGTGCCAGCTCAGCAAAGCCTAGCGGAGGGCGAGAGACCCAGTACTTC. As protein: CASSAKPSGGRETQYF.

The rearrangement joins TRBV7-9 to TRBJ2-6, with D maybe TRBD2 (5 bases). Trimming stripped 4 bases from V and 0 bases from J, with 16 bases between. The CDR3 runs 18 residues. Germline-derived CDR1 and CDR2 are SEHNR and FQNEAQ (reference sequence). CDR3 in amino acids: CASSSRAFFSSGANVLTF. The CDR3 DNA reads TGTGCCAGCAGCTCGAGGGCCTTTTTCAGCTCTGGGGCCAACGTCCTGACTTTC. Combining the CDR3 with reference TRBV7-9 and TRBJ2-6 gives the whole variable domain DTGVSQNPRHKITKRGQNVTFRCDPISEHNRLYWYRQTLGQGPEFLTYFQNEAQLEKSRLLSDRFSAERPKGSFSTLEIQRTEQGDSAMYLCASSSRAFFSSGANVLTFGAGSRLTVL.

The chain carries TRBV12-5 and TRBJ2-7, with 9 nucleotides matching TRBD2. Germline trimming cut 1 base from V and 7 bases from J; bases unmatched to any gene: 8. The CDR3 extends over 15 amino acids. Germline lookup yields CDR1 LGHNT and CDR2 FRNRAP. The CDR3 nucleotides read TGTGCTAGTGGTTTGGACCCGGGACTAGCTCGGGAGCAGTACTTC. Its protein product is CASGLDPGLAREQYF. The full variable domain, in which reference TRBV12-5 and TRBJ2-7 provide the parts outside the CDR3, is DARVTQTPRHKVTEMGQEVTMRCQPILGHNTVFWYRQTMMQGLELLAYFRNRAPLDDSGMPKDRFSAEMPDATLATLKIQPSEPRDSAVYFCASGLDPGLAREQYFGPGTRLTVT.